The clone carrying this TCR beta chain was counted once. The germline CDR1 and CDR2 sequences are LNHDA and SQIVND (reference sequence). CDR3 length equals 16 residues. The V end was cut by 5 bases, the J end by 5 bases, with 16 bases between. Only in-frame clones appear in the TCRdb table, and some are missing; sequencing was by immunoSEQ multiplex PCR. Of about 35,000 clones in the sample, about 90% were seen once. The source of the sample is a study of blood T cell repertoires in COVID-19. The sample comprised peripheral blood. J is TRBJ1-6 and V is TRBV19; D may be TRBD1 (6 bases). This receptor was taken from a man older than 75 with acute or convalescent COVID-19. The CDR3 loop is CASSLYRAGDNSPLHF. CDR3 sequence (DNA): TGTGCCAGTAGTTTGTACAGGGCAGGAGATAATTCACCCCTCCACTTT.